The 4 T cell receptor beta chains in this list originate from one sample, sequenced in a study of human T cells and chemical hapten exposure. Time point in this sample: pre-sensitization, week 0. As to treatment: therapeutic diphenylcyclopropenone sensitization with weekly scalp DPC. TCRdb re-derived calls from the RACE reads in MiXCR, one entry per CDR3 protein. The sample shows more than 250,000 distinct CDR3 sequences, 7.5% to 8% of them seen only once. This material consisted of whole blood, taken in connection with sensitization to the hapten diphenylcyclopropenone (DPC). These receptors were collected from a man aged 18 to 29 with alopecia areata. Some clones in this sample may be carry-over from other donors' samples.

This clonotype was seen a handful of times. The chain is built from TRBV6-1 and TRBJ1-2, with 10 bases lining up with TRBD1. The CDR3 extends over 15 amino acids. V shed 4 bases, J shed 9 bases, and the junction held 11 bases outside the gene matches. CDR1 MNHNS and CDR2 SASEGT come from the germline V gene. DNA for the CDR3: TGTGCCAGCAGTGCTTCCGGGACAGGGGTTTCGAGCTACACCTTC. It encodes CASSASGTGVSSYTF.

The chain is built from TRBV5-1 and TRBJ2-5; weak D call: TRBD2 (6 bases). Trimming shortened V by 3 bases and J by 2 bases, and 11 bases separated the two germline ends. Germline assignment: CDR1 SGHRS and CDR2 YFSETQ. The CDR3 totals 14 residues. CDR3 bases: TGCGCCAGCAGCTCTTATGGGGGGCAAGAGACCCAGTACTTC. Its translation is CASSSYGGQETQYF.

The chain is built from TRBV19 and TRBJ2-2; 15 bases map to TRBD2. The CDR3 loop spans 14 amino acids. The V gene end was trimmed by 9 bases and the J gene end by 6 bases; junction bases not matched to a gene: 2. The germline V gene has CDR1 LNHDA and CDR2 SQIVND (reference sequence). The CDR3 sequence is CASGLAGGPGELFF. CDR3 DNA sequence: TGTGCCAGCGGACTAGCGGGGGGGCCCGGGGAGCTGTTTTTT.

This clonotype was counted at least ten times. The genes are TRBV27 and TRBJ1-4; no firm D call. From germline, CDR1 is MNHEY and CDR2 SMNVEV (reference sequence). V shed 5 bases and J shed 5 bases, with 12 bases lying between them. The CDR3 loop spans 14 amino acids. CDR3 amino acids: CASSRNTLNEKLFF. The CDR3 bases are TGTGCCAGCAGTCGCAACACCCTCAATGAAAAACTGTTTTTT.